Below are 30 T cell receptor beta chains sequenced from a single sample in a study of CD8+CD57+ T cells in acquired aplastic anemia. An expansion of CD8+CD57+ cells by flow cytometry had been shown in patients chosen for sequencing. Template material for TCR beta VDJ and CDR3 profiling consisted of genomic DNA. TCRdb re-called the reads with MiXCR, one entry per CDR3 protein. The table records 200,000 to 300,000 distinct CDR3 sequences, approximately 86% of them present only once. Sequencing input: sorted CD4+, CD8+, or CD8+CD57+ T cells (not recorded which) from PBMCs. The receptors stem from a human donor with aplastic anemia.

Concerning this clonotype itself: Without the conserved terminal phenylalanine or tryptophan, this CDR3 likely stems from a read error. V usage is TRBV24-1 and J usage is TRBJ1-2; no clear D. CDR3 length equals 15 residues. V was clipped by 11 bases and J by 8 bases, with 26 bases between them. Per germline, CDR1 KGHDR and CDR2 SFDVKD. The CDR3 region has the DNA TGTGCCAGCGTACCTGTCCTGGCCGAGATGCTCGGCTACACCATA. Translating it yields CASVPVLAEMLGYTI.

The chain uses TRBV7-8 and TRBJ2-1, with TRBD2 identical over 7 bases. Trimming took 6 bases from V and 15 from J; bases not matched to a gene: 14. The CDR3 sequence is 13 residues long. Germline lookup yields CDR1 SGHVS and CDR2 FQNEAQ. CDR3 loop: CASSDGGVHETFF. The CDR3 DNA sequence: TGTGCCAGCAGTGATGGGGGGGTTCATGAGACGTTCTTC. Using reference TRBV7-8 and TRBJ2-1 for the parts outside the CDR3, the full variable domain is GAGVSQSPRYKVAKRGQDVALRCDPISGHVSLFWYQQALGQGPEFLTYFQNEAQLDKSGLPSDRFFAERPEGSVSTLKIQRTQQEDSAVYLCASSDGGVHETFFGPGTRLTVL.

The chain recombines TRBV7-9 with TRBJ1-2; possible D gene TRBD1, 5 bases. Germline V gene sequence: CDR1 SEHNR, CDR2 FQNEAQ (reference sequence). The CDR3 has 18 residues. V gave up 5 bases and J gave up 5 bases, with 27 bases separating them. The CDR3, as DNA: TGTGCCAGCAGCATCCGCAGCGGGAGGGACGGGCTCGTATATGGCTACACCTTC. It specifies CASSIRSGRDGLVYGYTF.

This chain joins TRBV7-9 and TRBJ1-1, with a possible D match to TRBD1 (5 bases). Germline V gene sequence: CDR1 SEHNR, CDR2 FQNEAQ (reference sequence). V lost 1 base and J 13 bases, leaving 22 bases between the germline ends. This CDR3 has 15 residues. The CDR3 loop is CASSLVPAGLIFGFF. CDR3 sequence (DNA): TGTGCCAGCAGCTTAGTACCCGCAGGGCTCATTTTTGGTTTCTTT.

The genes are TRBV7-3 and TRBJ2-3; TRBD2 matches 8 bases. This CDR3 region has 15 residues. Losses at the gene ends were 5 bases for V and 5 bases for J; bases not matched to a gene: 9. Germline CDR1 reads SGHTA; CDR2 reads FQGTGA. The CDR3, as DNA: TGTGCCAGCAGCGTCAGCGGGGGCGGGATAGATACGCAGTATTTT. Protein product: CASSVSGGGIDTQYF.

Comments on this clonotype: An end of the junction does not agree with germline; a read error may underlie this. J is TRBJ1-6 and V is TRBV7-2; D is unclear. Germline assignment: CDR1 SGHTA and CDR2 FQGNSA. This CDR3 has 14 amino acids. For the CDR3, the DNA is TGTGCCAGCAGCTTGAGTTGCTATCCCGCTCCCCACCACTTT. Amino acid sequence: CASSLSCYPAPHHF. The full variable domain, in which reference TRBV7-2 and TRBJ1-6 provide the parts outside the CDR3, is GAGVSQSPSNKVTEKGKDVELRCDPISGHTALYWYRQSLGQGLEFLIYFQGNSAPDKSGLPSDRFSAERTGGSVSTLTIQRTQQEDSAVYLCASSLSCYPAPHHFGNGTRLTVT.

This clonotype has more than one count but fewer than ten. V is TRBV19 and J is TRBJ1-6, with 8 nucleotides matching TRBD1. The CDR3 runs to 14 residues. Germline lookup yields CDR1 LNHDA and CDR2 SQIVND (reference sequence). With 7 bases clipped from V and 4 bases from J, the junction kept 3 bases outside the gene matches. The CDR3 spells CASKRDRYNSPLHF. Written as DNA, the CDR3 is TGTGCCAGTAAAAGGGACAGGTATAATTCACCCCTCCACTTT.

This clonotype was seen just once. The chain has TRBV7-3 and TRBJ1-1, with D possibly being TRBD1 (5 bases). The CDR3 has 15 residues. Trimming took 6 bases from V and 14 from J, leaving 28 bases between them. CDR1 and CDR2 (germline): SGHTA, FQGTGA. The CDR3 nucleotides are TGTGCCAGCAGTTCTAGCGGGACTTGGGGAGCGGCCCAGTTCTTT. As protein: CASSSSGTWGAAQFF.

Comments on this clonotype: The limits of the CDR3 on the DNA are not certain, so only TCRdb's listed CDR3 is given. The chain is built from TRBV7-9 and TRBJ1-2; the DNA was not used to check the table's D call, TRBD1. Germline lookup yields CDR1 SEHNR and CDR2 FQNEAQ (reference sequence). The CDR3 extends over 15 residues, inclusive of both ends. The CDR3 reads CAGSVAGGADYGDTF.

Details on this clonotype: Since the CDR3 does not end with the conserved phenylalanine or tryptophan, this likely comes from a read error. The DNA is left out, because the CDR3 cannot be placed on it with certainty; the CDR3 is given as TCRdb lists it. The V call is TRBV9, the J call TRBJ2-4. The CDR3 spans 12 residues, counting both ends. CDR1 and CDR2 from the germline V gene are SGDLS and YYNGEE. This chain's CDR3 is CASSGDGHNSPL.

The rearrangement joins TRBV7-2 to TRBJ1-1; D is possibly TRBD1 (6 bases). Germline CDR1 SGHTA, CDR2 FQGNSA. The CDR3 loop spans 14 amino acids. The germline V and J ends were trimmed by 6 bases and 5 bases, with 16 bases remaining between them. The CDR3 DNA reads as TGTGCCAGCAGTTTGGACAGATCGAGGACTGAAGCTTTCTTT. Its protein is CASSLDRSRTEAFF. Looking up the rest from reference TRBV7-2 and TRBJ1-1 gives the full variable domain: GAGVSQSPSNKVTEKGKDVELRCDPISGHTALYWYRQSLGQGLEFLIYFQGNSAPDKSGLPSDRFSAERTGGSVSTLTIQRTQQEDSAVYLCASSLDRSRTEAFFGQGTRLTVV.

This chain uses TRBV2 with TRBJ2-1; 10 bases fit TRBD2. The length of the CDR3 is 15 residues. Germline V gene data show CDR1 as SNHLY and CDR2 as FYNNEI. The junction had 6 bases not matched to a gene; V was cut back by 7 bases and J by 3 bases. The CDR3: CASILGLADYNEQFF. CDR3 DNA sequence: TGTGCCAGCATTCTAGGACTAGCGGACTACAATGAGCAGTTCTTC.

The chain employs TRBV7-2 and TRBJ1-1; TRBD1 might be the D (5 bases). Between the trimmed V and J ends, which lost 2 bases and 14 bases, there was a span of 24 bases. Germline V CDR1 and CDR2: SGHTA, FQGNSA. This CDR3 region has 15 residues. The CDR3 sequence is CASSLSLTDNTETFF. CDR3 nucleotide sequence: TGTGCCAGCAGCTTAAGTCTGACAGATAACACTGAAACCTTCTTT.

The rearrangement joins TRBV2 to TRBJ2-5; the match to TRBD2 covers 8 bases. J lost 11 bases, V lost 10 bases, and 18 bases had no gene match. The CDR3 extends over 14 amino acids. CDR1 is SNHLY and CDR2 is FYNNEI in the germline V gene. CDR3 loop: CATGSGSEQTPQYF. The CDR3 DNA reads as TGTGCCACCGGGAGCGGGAGCGAGCAAACGCCGCAGTACTTC.

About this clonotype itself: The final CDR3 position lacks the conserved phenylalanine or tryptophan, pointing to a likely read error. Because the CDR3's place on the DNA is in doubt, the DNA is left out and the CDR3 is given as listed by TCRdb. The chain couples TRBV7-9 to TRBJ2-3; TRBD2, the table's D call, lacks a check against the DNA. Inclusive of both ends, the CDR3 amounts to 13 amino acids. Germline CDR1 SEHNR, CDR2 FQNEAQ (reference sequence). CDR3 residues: CASSAVATDQYYG.

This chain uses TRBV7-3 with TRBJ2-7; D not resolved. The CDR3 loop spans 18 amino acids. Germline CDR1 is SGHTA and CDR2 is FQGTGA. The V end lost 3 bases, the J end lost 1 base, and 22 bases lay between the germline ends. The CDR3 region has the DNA TGTGCCAGCAGCTTTCATTCAGATGGGTCACCCCTTTCCTACGAGCAGTACGTC. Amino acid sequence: CASSFHSDGSPLSYEQYV.

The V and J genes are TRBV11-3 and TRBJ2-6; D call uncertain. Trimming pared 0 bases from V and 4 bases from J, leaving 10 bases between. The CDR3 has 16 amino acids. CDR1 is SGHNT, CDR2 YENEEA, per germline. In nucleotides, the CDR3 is TGTGCCAGCAGCTTAGATCGTAGCTACGGGGCCAACGTCCTGACTTTC. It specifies CASSLDRSYGANVLTF.

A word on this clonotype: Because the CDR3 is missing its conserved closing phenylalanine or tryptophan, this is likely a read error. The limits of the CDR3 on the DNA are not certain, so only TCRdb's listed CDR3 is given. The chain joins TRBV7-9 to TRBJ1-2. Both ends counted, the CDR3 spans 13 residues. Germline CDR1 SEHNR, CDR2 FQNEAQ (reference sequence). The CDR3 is CASSLQLAGGNDL.

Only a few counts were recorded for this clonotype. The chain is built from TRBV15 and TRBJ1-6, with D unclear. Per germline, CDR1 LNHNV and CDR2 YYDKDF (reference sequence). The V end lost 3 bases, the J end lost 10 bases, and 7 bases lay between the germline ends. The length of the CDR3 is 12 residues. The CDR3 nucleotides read TGTGCCACCAGCAGGGAACACTCACCCCTCCACTTT. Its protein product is CATSREHSPLHF.

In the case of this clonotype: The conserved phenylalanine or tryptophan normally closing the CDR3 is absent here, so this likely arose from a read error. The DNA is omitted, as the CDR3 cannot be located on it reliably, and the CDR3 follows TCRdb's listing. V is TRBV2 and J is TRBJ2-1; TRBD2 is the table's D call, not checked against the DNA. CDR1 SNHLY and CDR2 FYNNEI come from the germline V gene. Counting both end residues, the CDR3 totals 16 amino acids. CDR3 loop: CASRSSGGVPHEQYFG.

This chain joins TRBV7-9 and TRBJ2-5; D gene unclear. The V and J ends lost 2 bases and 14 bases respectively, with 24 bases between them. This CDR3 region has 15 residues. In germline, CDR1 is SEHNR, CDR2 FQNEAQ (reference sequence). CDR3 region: CASSLNPTYEQYFYF. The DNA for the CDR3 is TGTGCCAGCAGCTTAAATCCAACCTACGAGCAGTACTTCTACTTC.

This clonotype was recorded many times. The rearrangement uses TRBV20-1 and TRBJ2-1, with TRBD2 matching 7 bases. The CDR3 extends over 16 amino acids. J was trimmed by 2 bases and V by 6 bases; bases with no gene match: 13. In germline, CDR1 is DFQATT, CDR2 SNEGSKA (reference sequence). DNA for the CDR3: TGCAGTGCCAGTAGTATAGCTAGCGGAGCCTACAATGAGCAGTTCTTC. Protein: CSASSIASGAYNEQFF.

The CDR3 is CASGHGQGNRQYF. In nucleotides, the CDR3 is TGCGCCAGCGGCCACGGACAGGGGAATAGGCAGTATTTT. V usage is TRBV5-1 and J usage is TRBJ2-3, with 9 nucleotides matching TRBD1. Germline CDR1 SGHRS, CDR2 YFSETQ. The CDR3 totals 13 residues. Trimming cost V 7 bases and J 11 bases; bases outside gene matches: 11.

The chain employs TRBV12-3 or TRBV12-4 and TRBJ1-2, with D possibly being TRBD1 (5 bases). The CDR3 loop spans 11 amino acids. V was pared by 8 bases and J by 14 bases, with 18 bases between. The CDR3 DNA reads TGTGCCAGCGGGTCAGGGAAGACGGGGACCTTC. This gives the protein CASGSGKTGTF.

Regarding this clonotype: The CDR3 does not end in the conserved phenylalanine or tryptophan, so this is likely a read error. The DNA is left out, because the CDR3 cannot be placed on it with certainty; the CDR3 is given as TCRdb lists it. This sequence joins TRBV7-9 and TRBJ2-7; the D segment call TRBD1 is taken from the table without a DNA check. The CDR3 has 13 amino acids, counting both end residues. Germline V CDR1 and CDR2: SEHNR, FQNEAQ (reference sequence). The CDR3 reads CASSLVRDGHEYG.

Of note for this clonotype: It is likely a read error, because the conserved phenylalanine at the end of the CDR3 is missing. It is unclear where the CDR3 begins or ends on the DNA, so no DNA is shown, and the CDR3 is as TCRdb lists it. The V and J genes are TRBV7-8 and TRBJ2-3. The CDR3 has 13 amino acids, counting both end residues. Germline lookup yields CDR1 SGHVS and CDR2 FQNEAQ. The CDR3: CASSFGEGDDTQY.

As DNA, the CDR3 is TGTGCCAGCAGCCTCGGGGACCCCTACGAGCAGTACTTC. Encoded protein: CASSLGDPYEQYF. The chain employs TRBV11-3 and TRBJ2-7, with D perhaps matching TRBD1 or TRBD2 (5 bases each). The CDR3 totals 13 residues. Trimming stripped 5 bases from V and 2 bases from J, with 10 bases between. Germline CDR1 is SGHNT and CDR2 is YENEEA. The full variable domain, with the rest looked up from reference TRBV11-3 and TRBJ2-7, is EAGVVQSPRYKIIEKKQPVAFWCNPISGHNTLYWYLQNLGQGPELLIRYENEEAVDDSQLPKDRFSAERLKGVDSTLKIQPAELGDSAVYLCASSLGDPYEQYFGPGTRLTVT.

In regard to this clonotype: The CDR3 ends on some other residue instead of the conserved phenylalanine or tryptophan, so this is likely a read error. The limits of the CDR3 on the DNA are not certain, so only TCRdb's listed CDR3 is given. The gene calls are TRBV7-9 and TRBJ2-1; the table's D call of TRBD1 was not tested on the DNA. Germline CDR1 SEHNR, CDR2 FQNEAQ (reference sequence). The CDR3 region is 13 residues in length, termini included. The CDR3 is CASGFPPTGRLSS.

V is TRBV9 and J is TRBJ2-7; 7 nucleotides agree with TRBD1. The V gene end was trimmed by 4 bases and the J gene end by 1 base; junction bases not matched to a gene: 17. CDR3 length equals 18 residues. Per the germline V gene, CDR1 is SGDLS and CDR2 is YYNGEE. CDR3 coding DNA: TGTGCCAGCAGCTTTCGGTCAGACGGGACAGCCCTTTCCTACGAGCAGTACGTC. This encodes CASSFRSDGTALSYEQYV.

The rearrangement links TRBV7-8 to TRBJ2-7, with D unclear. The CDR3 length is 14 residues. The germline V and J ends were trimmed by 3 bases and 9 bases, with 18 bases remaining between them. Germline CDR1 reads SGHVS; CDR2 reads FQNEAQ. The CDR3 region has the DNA TGTGCCAGCAGCTTCGCGCAAGGTACCTATACGCAGTACTTC. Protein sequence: CASSFAQGTYTQYF.